This TCR beta chain was captured in a study of T-cell reconstitution after alpha-beta-depleted transplantation in children (TCRdb year 2016). Some background on the complete study: The study quantitatively tracked T-cell immune reconstitution after TCRalphabeta/CD19-depleted allogeneic hematopoietic cell transplantation in children using TCR repertoire profiling.

The library was produced with PCR. This sample was sequenced with an Illumina HiSeq 2500. TCR libraries were prepared with molecular barcoding, using unique molecular identifiers to normalize TCRbeta repertoire quantification. The raw public reads went through TCRdb reprocessing: fastp at Q25, MiXCR clone calling, in-frame beta chains kept. Under each unique CDR3 protein, matching rows form one entry showing the most common genes and DNA. Across this sample there are 300,000 to 350,000 distinct CDR3 sequences, with around 25% seen only once. The leading ten clones occupy roughly 11% of the sample. General findings and caveats noted by the study authors: In some patients, the high TCRbeta diversity seen at day 60 was put down to recipient T cells and intrathymic progenitors that had survived conditioning. Apparently early alphabetaT-cell count recovery about two months after transplant reportedly relied on only several hundred rapidly expanded clones derived from non-depleted graft cells. The frequencies of hyperexpanded clones fell over the following months, and after one year, T-cell counts and TCRbeta diversity were mostly attributed to newly produced T cells.

The germline V gene encodes CDR1 DFQATT and CDR2 SNEGSKA (reference sequence). Including the terminal cysteine and phenylalanine, the CDR3 comprises 13 residues. CDR3 DNA only is kept here, 39 bases in frame from base 1. V sheds 7 bases and J sheds 5 bases, leaving 16 bases between their ends. The treatment or condition label, as the study defines it: allogeneic hematopoietic cell transplantation with graft depleted of TCRalphabeta T cells and CD19 B cells. Transplant recipients were children who received TCRalphabeta/CD19-depleted allogeneic hematopoietic cell grafts. Regarding this clonotype: Which antigen it targets is not known. It has no much larger one-base neighbor in the sample; base qualities were not kept.

The sequencing here drew on PBMCs, mostly from graft donor cells, taken 180 days after TCRalphabeta/CD19-depleted stem cell transplant. This clonotype originated in a male patient younger than 18 who had a stem cell transplant for acute lymphoblastic leukemia, so the T cells may come from the graft donor. This sequence uses TRBV20-1 and TRBJ2-3; possibly the D gene is TRBD1, per 5 matching bases. The CDR3 protein: CSVRSQAKDTQYF. The DNA reads TGCAGTGTTAGGTCACAGGCCAAAGATACGCAGTATTTT.